This is a list of T cell receptor beta chains from one sample in a study of blood T cell repertoires in COVID-19. Measured with immunoSEQ multiplex PCR; TCRdb has only the in-frame clones, and not every one. In the table there are roughly 30,000 clones, about 78% of which are singletons. Source material: peripheral blood. These receptor sequences come from a boy aged 2-9 years with active or convalescent COVID-19. CDR3s include the opening cysteine and the closing phenylalanine or tryptophan. The order of the fields is J gene, V gene, D gene, CDR3 protein. The D gene is left open where the match is weak.

TRBJ2-3 | TRBV6-5 | TRBD1 | CASTGTGLPDTQYF
TRBJ1-4 | TRBV27 | . | CASKYSQGREKLFF
TRBJ1-6 | TRBV5-6 | . | CASSLGGLNSSPLHF
TRBJ1-2 | TRBV10-2 | . | CATKRDSYGYTF
TRBJ2-1 | TRBV5-1 | TRBD2 | CASIVGTSQFF
TRBJ1-6 | TRBV6-2/TRBV6-3 | TRBD1 | CASSYTGDNSPLHF
TRBJ1-1 | TRBV29-1 | . | CSVAQGRTTFF
TRBJ1-2 | TRBV7-9 | . | CASSRQGGHYGYTF
TRBJ1-5 | TRBV19 | . | CASSMGGGINQPQHF
TRBJ1-6 | TRBV6-5 | . | CASSFMTGSSPLHF
TRBJ2-7 | TRBV23-1 | TRBD2 | CAGLGVLAGGRLLSYEQYF
TRBJ2-5 | TRBV7-9 | TRBD2 | CASSLVPGLAGGLETQYF
TRBJ1-5 | TRBV12-3/TRBV12-4 | . | CASRATGNQPQHF
TRBJ1-1 | TRBV18 | . | CASSPQGLDTEAFF
TRBJ2-5 | TRBV9 | TRBD2 | CASSERERSYQETQYF
TRBJ1-1 | TRBV10-3 | TRBD1 | CAISTEGQGRDKAFF
TRBJ1-4 | TRBV19 | TRBD1 | CASSMYRDRGQKLFF
TRBJ1-4 | TRBV15 | TRBD1 | CATSTRQGAGEKLFF
TRBJ1-2 | TRBV19 | . | CASSRGSSYGYTF
TRBJ1-1 | TRBV18 | . | CASSQSRTEAFF
TRBJ1-5 | TRBV28 | TRBD1 | CASSTGGRGPQHF
TRBJ1-1 | TRBV7-9 | . | CASSLTALRLSEAFF
TRBJ1-2 | TRBV3-1/TRBV3-2 | . | CASSPLMYAQAGNYGYTF
TRBJ1-1 | TRBV4-1 | . | CASSQEGRGGTEAFF
TRBJ2-1 | TRBV10-3 | TRBD2 | CAISGAGGSSYNEQFF
TRBJ1-5 | TRBV3-1/TRBV3-2 | TRBD1 | CASSQLSWTGDRYSNQPQHF
TRBJ2-1 | TRBV27 | . | CASTLRWTDIPNEQFF
TRBJ2-5 | TRBV19 | TRBD1 | CASSTRQGSETWYQETQYF
TRBJ1-1 | TRBV7-9 | . | CASSARGGDTEAFF
TRBJ1-5 | TRBV28 | . | CASSENQPQHF
TRBJ1-4 | TRBV27 | . | CASSFLPSGSVREKLFF
TRBJ2-1 | TRBV19 | . | CASSMGAGLSSPPYNEQFF
TRBJ2-7 | TRBV28 | . | CASSPGLSYEQYF
TRBJ1-5 | TRBV27 | . | CASSKLGTPSNQPQHF
TRBJ2-7 | TRBV5-1 | . | CASSLAGWDEQYF
TRBJ2-1 | TRBV5-4 | TRBD1 | CASRAGTGGFREQFF
TRBJ2-2 | TRBV7-8 | . | CASSSRDFNTGELFF
TRBJ2-5 | TRBV10-3 | . | CAISARETQYF
TRBJ2-3 | TRBV3-1/TRBV3-2 | TRBD2 | CASSQGLGAGGRSTDTQYF
TRBJ2-7 | TRBV7-9 | TRBD2 | CASSRHGTSDEQYF
TRBJ1-2 | TRBV28 | . | CASSLLRGDGYTF
TRBJ2-3 | TRBV6-5 | TRBD2 | CASSYSGTSFTDTQYF